This entry lists 4 T cell receptor beta chains sequenced from one sample in a study of blood T cell repertoires in COVID-19. Clones were read by immunoSEQ multiplex PCR, and TCRdb kept only the in-frame ones, dropping some. The data contain 200,000 to 300,000 clones, about 83% of them singletons. The sequenced sample consisted of peripheral blood. Receptors were obtained from a human donor in a cohort sampled during active COVID-19.

V and J are TRBV11-2 and TRBJ2-7; TRBD2 agrees at 8 bases. The CDR3 consists of 15 residues. Germline CDR1 and CDR2: SGHAT and FQNNGV. The ends lost 2 bases at V and 3 bases at J; junction bases unmatched: 6. In DNA, the CDR3 is TGTGCCAGCAGCTTACAGCGGGGGAGATACTACGAGCAGTACTTC. This encodes CASSLQRGRYYEQYF.

The chain joins TRBV10-3 to TRBJ1-1; 7 bases line up with TRBD1. CDR1 and CDR2 (germline): ENHRY, SYGVKD. The junction had 3 bases not matched to a gene; V was cut back by 10 bases and J by 1 base. The CDR3 consists of 12 residues. DNA of the CDR3: TGTGCCACCGGACAGGCGAACACTGAAGCTTTCTTT. Translated: CATGQANTEAFF.

This clone was observed a few times. V usage is TRBV4-1 and J usage is TRBJ2-6; the D is unclear. The germline CDR1 and CDR2 sequences are MGHRA and YSYEKL. The CDR3 runs to 13 residues. V was pared by 6 bases and J by 2 bases, with 5 bases between. The CDR3 DNA sequence: TGCGCCAGCAGATGGCCTGGGGCCAACGTCCTGACTTTC. Translation: CASRWPGANVLTF.

J is TRBJ2-7 and V is TRBV5-8, with D perhaps matching TRBD2 (5 bases). Between the trimmed V and J ends, which lost 4 bases and 2 bases, there was a span of 25 bases. The CDR3 has 18 residues. Germline V gene data show CDR1 as SGHTS and CDR2 as YDEGEE. The CDR3 DNA sequence: TGTGCCAGCAGCCGGGGTGGACTGACGATAAATTATGCCTACGAGCAGTACTTC. Translation: CASSRGGLTINYAYEQYF.